The present TCR beta chain was sequenced within a study of metastatic and nonmetastatic thyroid tumors. No patient received treatment before thyroid surgery. MiXCR re-clonotyped the PCR reads for TCRdb. The repertoire holds about 27,000 clones, with over 15% as singletons. This clone was counted between two and nine times. The germline V gene encodes CDR1 DFQATT and CDR2 SNEGSKA (reference sequence). This CDR3 has 14 residues. With 0 bases removed from V and 3 bases from J, the gap between germline ends came to 11 bases. This receptor was obtained from a male donor with papillary thyroid cancer or a benign thyroid nodule (not recorded which). Some clones in this sample may be carry-over from other donors' samples. The specimen was blood. The V and J genes are TRBV20-1 and TRBJ1-2, with D hard to call. CDR3 amino acids: CSARETAVYYGYTF. The CDR3 DNA follows: TGCAGTGCTAGAGAGACGGCTGTTTACTATGGCTACACCTTC.